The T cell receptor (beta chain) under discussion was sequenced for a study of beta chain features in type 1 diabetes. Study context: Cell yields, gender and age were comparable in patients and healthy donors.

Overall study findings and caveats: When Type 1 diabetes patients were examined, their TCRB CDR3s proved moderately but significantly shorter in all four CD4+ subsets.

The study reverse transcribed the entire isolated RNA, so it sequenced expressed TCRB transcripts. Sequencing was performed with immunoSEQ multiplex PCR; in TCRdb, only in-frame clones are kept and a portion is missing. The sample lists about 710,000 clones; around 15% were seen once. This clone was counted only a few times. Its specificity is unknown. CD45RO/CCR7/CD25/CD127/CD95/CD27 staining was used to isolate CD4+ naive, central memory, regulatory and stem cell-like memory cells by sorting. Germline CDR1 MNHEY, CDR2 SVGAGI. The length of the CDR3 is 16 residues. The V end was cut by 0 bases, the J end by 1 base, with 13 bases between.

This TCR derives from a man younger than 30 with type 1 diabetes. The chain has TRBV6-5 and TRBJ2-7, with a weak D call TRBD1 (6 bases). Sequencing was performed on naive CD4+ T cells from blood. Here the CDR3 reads CASSYSRQGRSYEQYF. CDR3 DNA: TGTGCCAGCAGTTACTCGAGGCAGGGGCGTTCCTACGAGCAGTACTTC.